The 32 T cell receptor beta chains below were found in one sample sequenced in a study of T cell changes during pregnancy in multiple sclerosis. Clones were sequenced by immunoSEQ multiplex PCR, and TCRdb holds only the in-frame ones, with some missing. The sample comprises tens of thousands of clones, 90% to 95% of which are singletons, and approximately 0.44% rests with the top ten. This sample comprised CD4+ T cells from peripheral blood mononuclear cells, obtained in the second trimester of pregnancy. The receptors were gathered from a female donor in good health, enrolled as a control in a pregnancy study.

This CDR3 is CASSGGWGYGYTF. CDR3 sequence (DNA): TGTGCCAGCAGTGGGGGGTGGGGCTATGGCTACACCTTC. V usage is TRBV6-5 and J usage is TRBJ1-2, with a weak D call TRBD1 (5 bases). Germline V gene lookup returns CDR1 MNHEY and CDR2 SVGAGI. V was cut by 5 bases and J by 4 bases, with 11 bases left in between. CDR3 length: 13 residues.

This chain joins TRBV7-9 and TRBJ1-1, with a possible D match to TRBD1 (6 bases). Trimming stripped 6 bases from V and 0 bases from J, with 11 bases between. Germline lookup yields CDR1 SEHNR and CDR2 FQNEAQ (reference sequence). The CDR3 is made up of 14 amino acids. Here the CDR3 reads CASSKGTMNTEAFF. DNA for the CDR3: TGTGCCAGCAGTAAGGGGACAATGAACACTGAAGCTTTCTTT.

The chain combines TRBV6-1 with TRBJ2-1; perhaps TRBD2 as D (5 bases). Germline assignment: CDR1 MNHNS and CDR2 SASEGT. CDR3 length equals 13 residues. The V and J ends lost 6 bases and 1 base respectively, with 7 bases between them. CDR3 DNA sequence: TGTGCCAGCAGGGACTTATCCTACAATGAGCAGTTCTTC. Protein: CASRDLSYNEQFF.

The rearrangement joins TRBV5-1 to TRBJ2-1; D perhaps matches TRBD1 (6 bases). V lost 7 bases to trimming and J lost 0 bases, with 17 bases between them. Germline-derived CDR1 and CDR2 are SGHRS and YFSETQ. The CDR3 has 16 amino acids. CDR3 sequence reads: CASSFTRGSSYNEQFF. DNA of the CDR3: TGCGCCAGCTCATTCACGAGGGGGAGCTCCTACAATGAGCAGTTCTTC.

The CDR3 protein is CSVGGGPLYGYTF. CDR3 sequence (DNA): TGCAGCGTTGGCGGGGGACCACTGTATGGCTACACCTTC. The V gene is TRBV29-1, the J gene TRBJ1-2; tentatively, D is TRBD1 (5 bases). This CDR3 contains 13 residues. Trimming left V 4 bases short and J 5 bases short, with 14 bases between. The germline gives CDR1 SQVTM, CDR2 ANQGSEA.

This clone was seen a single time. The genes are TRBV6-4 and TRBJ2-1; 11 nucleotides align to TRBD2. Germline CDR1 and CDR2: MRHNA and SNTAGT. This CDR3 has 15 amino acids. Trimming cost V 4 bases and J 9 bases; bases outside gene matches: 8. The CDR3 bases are TGTGCCAGCAGTGCCCCTAGCGGGAGGCTCGGTGAGCAGTTCTTC. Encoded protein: CASSAPSGRLGEQFF.

CDR3 in DNA: TGTGCCAGCAGTTTTTTTTCCGGGGGAGGGGACACTGAAGCTTTCTTT. It specifies CASSFFSGGGDTEAFF. V and J are TRBV28 and TRBJ1-1, with D possibly matching TRBD1 (5 bases). In germline, CDR1 is MDHEN, CDR2 SYDVKM. The CDR3 extends over 16 amino acids. V gave up 3 bases and J gave up 3 bases, with 17 bases separating them. Combining the CDR3 with reference TRBV28 and TRBJ1-1 gives the whole variable domain DVKVTQSSRYLVKRTGEKVFLECVQDMDHENMFWYRQDPGLGLRLIYFSYDVKMKEKGDIPEGYSVSREKKERFSLILESASTNQTSMYLCASSFFSGGGDTEAFFGQGTRLTVV.

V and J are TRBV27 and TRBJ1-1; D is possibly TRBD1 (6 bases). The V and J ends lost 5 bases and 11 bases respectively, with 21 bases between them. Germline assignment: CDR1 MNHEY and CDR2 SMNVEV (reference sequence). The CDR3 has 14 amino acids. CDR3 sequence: CASSQGSDRRDAFF. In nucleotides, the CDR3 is TGTGCCAGCAGTCAAGGGAGCGACAGGCGAGATGCTTTCTTT.

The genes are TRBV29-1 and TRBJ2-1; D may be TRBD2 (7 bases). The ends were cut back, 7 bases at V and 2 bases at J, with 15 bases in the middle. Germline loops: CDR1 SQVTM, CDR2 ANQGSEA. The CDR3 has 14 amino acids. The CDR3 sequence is CSGGGGLPYNEQFF. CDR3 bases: TGCAGCGGCGGCGGGGGCCTCCCCTACAATGAGCAGTTCTTC.

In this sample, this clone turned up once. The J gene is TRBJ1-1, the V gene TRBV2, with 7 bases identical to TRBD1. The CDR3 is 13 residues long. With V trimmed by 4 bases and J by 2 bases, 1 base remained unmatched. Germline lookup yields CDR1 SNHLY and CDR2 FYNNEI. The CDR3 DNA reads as TGTGCCAGCAGTGGGGACAGTAACACTGAAGCTTTCTTT. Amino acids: CASSGDSNTEAFF.

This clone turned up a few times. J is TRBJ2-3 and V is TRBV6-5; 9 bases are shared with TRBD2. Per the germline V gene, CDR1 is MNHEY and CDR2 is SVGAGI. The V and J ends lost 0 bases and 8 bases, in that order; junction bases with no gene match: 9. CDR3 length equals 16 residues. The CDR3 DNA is TGTGCCAGCAGTTACTCTGAGGGACTAGCAGGCGGTACGCAGTATTTT. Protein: CASSYSEGLAGGTQYF.

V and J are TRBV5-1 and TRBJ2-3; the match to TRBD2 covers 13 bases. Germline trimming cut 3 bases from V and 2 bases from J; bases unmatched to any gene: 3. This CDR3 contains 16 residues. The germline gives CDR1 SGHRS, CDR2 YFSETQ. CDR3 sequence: CASSSGLAGYTDTQYF. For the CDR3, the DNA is TGCGCCAGCAGCTCGGGACTAGCGGGGTACACAGATACGCAGTATTTT.

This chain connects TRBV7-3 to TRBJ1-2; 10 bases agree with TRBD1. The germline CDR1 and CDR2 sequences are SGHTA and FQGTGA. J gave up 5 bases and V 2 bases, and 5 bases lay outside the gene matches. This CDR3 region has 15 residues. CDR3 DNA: TGTGCCAGCAGCTTACCGACAGGGGGCGTGTATGGCTACACCTTC. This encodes CASSLPTGGVYGYTF.

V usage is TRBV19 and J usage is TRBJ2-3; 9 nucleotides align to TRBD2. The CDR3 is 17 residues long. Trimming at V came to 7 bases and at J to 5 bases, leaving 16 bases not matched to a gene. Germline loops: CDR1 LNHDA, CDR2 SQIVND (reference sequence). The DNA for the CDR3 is TGTGCCAGTACGGATCACCATAGCGGGAGTTCCAGAGATACGCAGTATTTT. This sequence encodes CASTDHHSGSSRDTQYF.

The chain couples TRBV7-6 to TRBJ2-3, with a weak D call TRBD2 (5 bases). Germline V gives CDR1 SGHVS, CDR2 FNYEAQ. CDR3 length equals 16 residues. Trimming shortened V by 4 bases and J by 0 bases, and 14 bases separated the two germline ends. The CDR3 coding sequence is TGTGCCAGCAGCTCACTAGGGTGGACTAGCACAGATACGCAGTATTTT. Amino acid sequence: CASSSLGWTSTDTQYF. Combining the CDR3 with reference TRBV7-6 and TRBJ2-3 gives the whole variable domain GAGVSQSPRYKVTKRGQDVALRCDPISGHVSLYWYRQALGQGPEFLTYFNYEAQQDKSGLPNDRFSAERPEGSISTLTIQRTEQRDSAMYRCASSSLGWTSTDTQYFGPGTRLTVL.

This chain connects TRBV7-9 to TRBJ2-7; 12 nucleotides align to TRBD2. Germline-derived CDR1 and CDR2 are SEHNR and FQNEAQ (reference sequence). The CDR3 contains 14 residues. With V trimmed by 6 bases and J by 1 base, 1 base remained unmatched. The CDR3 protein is CASRTSGRSYEQYF. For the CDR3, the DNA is TGTGCCAGCAGAACTAGCGGGAGGTCCTACGAGCAGTACTTC.

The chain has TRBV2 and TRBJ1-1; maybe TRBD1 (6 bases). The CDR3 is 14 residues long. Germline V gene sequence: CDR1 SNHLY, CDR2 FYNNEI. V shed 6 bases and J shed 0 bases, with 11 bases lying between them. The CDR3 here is CASSAQGMNTEAFF. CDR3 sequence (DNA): TGTGCCAGCAGCGCACAGGGTATGAACACTGAAGCTTTCTTT. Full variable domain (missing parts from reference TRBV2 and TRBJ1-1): EPEVTQTPSHQVTQMGQEVILRCVPISNHLYFYWYRQILGQKVEFLVSFYNNEISEKSEIFDDQFSVERPDGSNFTLKIRSTKLEDSAMYFCASSAQGMNTEAFFGQGTRLTVV.

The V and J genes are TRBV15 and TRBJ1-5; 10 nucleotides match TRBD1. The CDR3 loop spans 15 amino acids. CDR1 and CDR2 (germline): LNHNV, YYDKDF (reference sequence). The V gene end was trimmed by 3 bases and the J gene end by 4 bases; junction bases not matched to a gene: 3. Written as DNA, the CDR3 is TGTGCCACCAGCAGTGGACAGGGGGATAATCAGCCCCAGCATTTT. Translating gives CATSSGQGDNQPQHF.

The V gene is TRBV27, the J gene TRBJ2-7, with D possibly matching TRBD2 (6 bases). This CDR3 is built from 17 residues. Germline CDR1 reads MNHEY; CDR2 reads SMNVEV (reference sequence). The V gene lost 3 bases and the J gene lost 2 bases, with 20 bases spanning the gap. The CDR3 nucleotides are TGTGCCAGCAGTTTTGGGCGCCTGCAGGGACTTCCCTACGAGCAGTACTTC. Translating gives CASSFGRLQGLPYEQYF.

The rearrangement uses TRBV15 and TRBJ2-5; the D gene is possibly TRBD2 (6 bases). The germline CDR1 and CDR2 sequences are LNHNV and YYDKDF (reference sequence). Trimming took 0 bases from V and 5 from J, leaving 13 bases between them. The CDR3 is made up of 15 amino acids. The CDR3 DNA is TGTGCCACCAGCAGAGATCGGCGGGGTTCGGAGACCCAGTACTTC. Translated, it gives CATSRDRRGSETQYF.

For the CDR3, the DNA is TGTGCCAGCAGCTCACCTCTGGGGACAGGGGACTACGAGCAGTACTTC. This encodes CASSSPLGTGDYEQYF. The J gene is TRBJ2-7, the V gene TRBV11-1, with TRBD1 identical over 10 bases. The CDR3 spans 16 residues. The junction had 9 bases not matched to a gene; V was cut back by 4 bases and J by 3 bases. Germline CDR1 and CDR2: SGHAT and FQDESV (reference sequence).

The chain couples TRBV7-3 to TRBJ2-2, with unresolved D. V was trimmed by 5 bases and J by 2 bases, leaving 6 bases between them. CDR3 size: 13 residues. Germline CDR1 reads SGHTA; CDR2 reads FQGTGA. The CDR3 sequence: CASSPRNTGELFF. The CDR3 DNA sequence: TGTGCCAGCAGCCCCAGAAACACCGGGGAGCTGTTTTTT.

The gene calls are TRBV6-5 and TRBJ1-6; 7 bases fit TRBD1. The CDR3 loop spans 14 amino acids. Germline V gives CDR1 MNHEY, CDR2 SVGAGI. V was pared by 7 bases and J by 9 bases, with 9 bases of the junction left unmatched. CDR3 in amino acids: CASTPQGGGSPLHF. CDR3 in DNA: TGTGCCAGCACCCCACAAGGGGGCGGTTCACCCCTCCACTTT.

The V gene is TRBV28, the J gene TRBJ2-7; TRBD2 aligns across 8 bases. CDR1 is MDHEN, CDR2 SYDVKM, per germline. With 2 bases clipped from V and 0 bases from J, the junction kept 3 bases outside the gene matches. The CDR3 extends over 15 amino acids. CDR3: CASSLPSGSSYEQYF. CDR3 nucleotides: TGTGCCAGCAGTTTACCCAGCGGGAGCTCCTACGAGCAGTACTTC.

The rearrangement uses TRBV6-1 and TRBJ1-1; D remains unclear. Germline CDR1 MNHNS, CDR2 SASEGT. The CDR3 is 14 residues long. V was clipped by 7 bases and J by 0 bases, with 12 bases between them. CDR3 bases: TGTGCCAGCACTTTGGCAGTCATGAACACTGAAGCTTTCTTT. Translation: CASTLAVMNTEAFF.

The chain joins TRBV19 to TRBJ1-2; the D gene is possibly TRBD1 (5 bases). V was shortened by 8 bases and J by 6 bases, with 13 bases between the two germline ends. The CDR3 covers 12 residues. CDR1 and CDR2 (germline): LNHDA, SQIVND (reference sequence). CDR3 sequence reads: CASQGDGDGYTF. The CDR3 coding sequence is TGTGCCAGTCAAGGGGATGGGGATGGCTACACCTTC.

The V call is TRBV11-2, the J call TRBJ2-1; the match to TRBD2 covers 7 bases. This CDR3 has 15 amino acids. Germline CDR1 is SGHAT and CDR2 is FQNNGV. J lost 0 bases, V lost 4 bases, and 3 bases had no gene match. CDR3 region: CASSSAGISYNEQFF. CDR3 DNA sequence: TGTGCCAGCAGCTCAGCGGGGATCTCCTACAATGAGCAGTTCTTC.

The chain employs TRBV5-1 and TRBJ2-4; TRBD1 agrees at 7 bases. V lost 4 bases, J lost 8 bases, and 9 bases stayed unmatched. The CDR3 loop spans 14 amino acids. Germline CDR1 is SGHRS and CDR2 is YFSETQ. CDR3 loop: CASSPGQDEDIQYF. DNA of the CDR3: TGCGCCAGCAGCCCAGGACAGGATGAAGACATTCAGTACTTC.

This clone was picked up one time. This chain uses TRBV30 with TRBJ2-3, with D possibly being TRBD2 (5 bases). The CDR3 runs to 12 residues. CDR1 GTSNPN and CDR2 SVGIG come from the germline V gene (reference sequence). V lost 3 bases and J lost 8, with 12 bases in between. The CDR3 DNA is TGTGCCTGGAGCGAGGGATCTGCTACGCAGTATTTT. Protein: CAWSEGSATQYF.

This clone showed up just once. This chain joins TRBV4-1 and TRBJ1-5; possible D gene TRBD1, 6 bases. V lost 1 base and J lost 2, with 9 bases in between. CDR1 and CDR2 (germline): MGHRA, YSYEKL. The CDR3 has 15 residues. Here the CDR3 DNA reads TGCGCCAGCAGCCAAGTGTCAGGGGGCAATCAGCCCCAGCATTTT. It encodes CASSQVSGGNQPQHF.

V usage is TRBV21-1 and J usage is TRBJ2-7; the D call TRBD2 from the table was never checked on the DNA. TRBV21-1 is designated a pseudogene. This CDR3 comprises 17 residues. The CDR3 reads CASSKDPTSGRAYEQYF. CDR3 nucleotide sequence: TGTGCCAGCAGCAAAGACCCCACTAGCGGGAGGGCCTACGAGCAGTACTTC.

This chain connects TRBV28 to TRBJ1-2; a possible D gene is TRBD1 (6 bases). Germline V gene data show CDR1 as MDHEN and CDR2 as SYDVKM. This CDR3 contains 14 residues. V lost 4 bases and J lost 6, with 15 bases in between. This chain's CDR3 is CASSSRYGGNGYTF. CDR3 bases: TGTGCCAGCAGTTCGCGCTATGGGGGCAATGGCTACACCTTC.